Presented here are 9 T cell receptor beta chains from one specimen sequenced in a study of T cell changes during pregnancy in multiple sclerosis. The protocol was immunoSEQ multiplex PCR, while the TCRdb copy is restricted to in-frame clones and leaves out a portion. Counted here are 39,000 or so clones, about 94% occurring once; the ten biggest clones make up 7% to 8.5%. Sequencing was performed on CD8+ T cells from peripheral blood mononuclear cells, taken in the third trimester of pregnancy. These receptors came from a female donor with multiple sclerosis, enrolled in a pregnancy study.

The CDR3 DNA reads TGTGCCAGCAGCTTACCGGGACAGGGCTCTAGCGGTCCTTACAATGAGCAGTTCTTC. Translated: CASSLPGQGSSGPYNEQFF. This chain connects TRBV7-9 to TRBJ2-1; TRBD1 matches at 9 bases. The CDR3 extends over 19 amino acids. Germline CDR1 SEHNR, CDR2 FQNEAQ (reference sequence). The junction had 15 bases not matched to a gene; V was cut back by 2 bases and J by 4 bases.

The rearrangement links TRBV7-9 to TRBJ2-2; 14 positions match TRBD2. This CDR3 contains 18 residues. Germline values: CDR1 SEHNR, CDR2 FQNEAQ (reference sequence). The trim removed 5 bases at V and 5 bases at J, leaving 10 bases unmatched. CDR3 sequence reads: CASSARTSGRSPTGELFF. CDR3 nucleotides: TGTGCCAGCAGCGCTAGGACTAGCGGGAGGTCCCCTACCGGGGAGCTGTTTTTT.

The V and J genes are TRBV11-1 and TRBJ1-1; TRBD1 agrees at 9 bases. Losses at the gene ends were 4 bases for V and 4 bases for J; bases not matched to a gene: 13. This CDR3 contains 17 residues. Per germline, CDR1 SGHAT and CDR2 FQDESV (reference sequence). CDR3 sequence: CASSSTLGTGIGTEAFF. Written as DNA, the CDR3 is TGTGCCAGCAGCTCCACATTGGGGACAGGGATCGGCACTGAAGCTTTCTTT.

The rearrangement joins TRBV19 to TRBJ2-7; no firm D call. Trimming left V 8 bases short and J 3 bases short, with 14 bases between. The CDR3 loop spans 13 amino acids. Germline V CDR1 and CDR2: LNHDA, SQIVND (reference sequence). The CDR3 region has the DNA TGTGCCAGTTCCTTGGGCCCGTACTACGAGCAGTACTTC. Residues: CASSLGPYYEQYF.

This clone showed up just a few times. The chain couples TRBV10-3 to TRBJ1-2; possible D gene TRBD1, 6 bases. The CDR3 covers 14 residues. Germline-derived CDR1 and CDR2 are ENHRY and SYGVKD. The V end was cut by 3 bases, the J end by 12 bases, with 20 bases between. As DNA, the CDR3 is TGTGCCATCAGTGATGGAGGGAGAGGGGGGGCGCACACCTTC. This translates into CAISDGGRGGAHTF.

The chain recombines TRBV12-2 with TRBJ2-1; TRBD2 was called by the table and not checked on the DNA. TRBV12-2 is marked as a pseudogene. The CDR3 is 18 amino acids. The CDR3 sequence: CASRFPLSKRGARDEQFF. CDR3 bases: TGTGCAAGTCGCTTCCCGCTGTCTAAGCGGGGGGCCAGAGATGAGCAGTTCTTC.

For the CDR3, the DNA is TGTGCCAGCAATCTGGGACAGGGGTACTATGGCTACACCTTC. Translating it yields CASNLGQGYYGYTF. The genes are TRBV2 and TRBJ1-2; 10 nucleotides agree with TRBD1. The CDR3 is 14 residues long. Germline V lookup: CDR1 SNHLY, CDR2 FYNNEI. Losses at the gene ends were 7 bases for V and 3 bases for J; bases not matched to a gene: 5.

The chain is built from TRBV7-9 and TRBJ1-1, with unresolved D. The CDR3 is made up of 14 amino acids. CDR1 is SEHNR and CDR2 is FQNEAQ in the germline V gene (reference sequence). Trimming shortened V by 0 bases and J by 6 bases, and 11 bases separated the two germline ends. CDR3 loop: CASSLAPPEPEAFF. The CDR3 coding sequence is TGTGCCAGCAGCTTAGCCCCCCCCGAGCCTGAAGCTTTCTTT. Variable domain in full (rest from reference TRBV7-9 and TRBJ1-1): DTGVSQNPRHKITKRGQNVTFRCDPISEHNRLYWYRQTLGQGPEFLTYFQNEAQLEKSRLLSDRFSAERPKGSFSTLEIQRTEQGDSAMYLCASSLAPPEPEAFFGQGTRLTVV.

In DNA, the CDR3 is TGTGCCAGCAGTTCGGGACTAGCGGGAGTGAATGAGCAGTTCTTC. Its protein is CASSSGLAGVNEQFF. J is TRBJ2-1 and V is TRBV5-4, with TRBD2 matching 14 bases. V lost 5 bases to trimming and J lost 7 bases; unmatched junction nucleotides: 5. The CDR3 sequence is 15 residues long. In germline, CDR1 is SGHNT, CDR2 YYREEE (reference sequence).